This TCR beta chain comes out of a study of T-cell reconstitution after alpha-beta-depleted transplantation in children. It was with unique molecular identifiers that the TCRbeta library was prepared. A single record per CDR3 protein comes from TCRdb applying MiXCR to the PCR reads. Here the sample spans some 260,000 distinct CDR3 sequences, 24% being singletons. Study-wide points: When one year had passed after transplant, most T-cell counts and diversity came from newly produced T cells.

There are a few counts of this clonotype. The antigen is unknown. This CDR3 is 14 amino acids long. V lost 5 bases and J lost 4; bases outside the gene matches: 4. Specimen: PBMCs, mostly from graft donor cells, collected 360 days after TCRalphabeta/CD19-depleted stem cell transplant. The chain combines TRBV12-3 or TRBV12-4 with TRBJ2-7, with 11 positions matching TRBD2. This sequence was found in a female patient aged 2 to 10 who had a stem cell transplant for congenital amegakaryocytic thrombocytopenia, so the T cells may come from the graft donor. The CDR3 reads CASSPLAGGYEQYF. The CDR3 nucleotides are TGTGCCAGCAGTCCCTTAGCGGGAGGGTACGAGCAGTACTTC.